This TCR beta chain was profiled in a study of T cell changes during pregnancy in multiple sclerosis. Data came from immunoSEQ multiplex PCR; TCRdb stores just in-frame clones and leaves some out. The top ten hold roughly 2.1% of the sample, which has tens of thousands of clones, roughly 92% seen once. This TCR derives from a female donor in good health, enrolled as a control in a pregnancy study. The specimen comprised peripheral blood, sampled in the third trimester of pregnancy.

The CDR3 coding sequence is TGTGCCAGCAGCTTAGGGGAACGTCTGGGACTAGCCGGCACAGATACGCAGTATTTT. It is translated as CASSLGERLGLAGTDTQYF. The chain uses TRBV11-3 and TRBJ2-3; 9 positions match TRBD2. This CDR3 is built from 19 residues. The germline gives CDR1 SGHNT, CDR2 YENEEA. The trim removed 1 base at V and 1 base at J, leaving 12 bases unmatched.